The 26 T cell receptor beta chains in this list originate from one sample, sequenced in a study of blood T cell repertoires in COVID-19. Clones were read by immunoSEQ multiplex PCR, and TCRdb kept only the in-frame ones, dropping some. The table records about 220,000 clones, almost 85% of them present only once. The sequencing input was PBMCs or T cells enriched from blood (not recorded which). The receptors shown here come from a man aged 40-49 years who had recovered from COVID-19.

The chain is built from TRBV6-5 and TRBJ2-1; 9 bases line up with TRBD2. Germline CDR1 is MNHEY and CDR2 is SVGAGI. CDR3 length: 16 amino acids. J gave up 4 bases and V 4 bases, and 8 bases lay outside the gene matches. CDR3 bases: TGTGCCAGCAGTTGGACTAGCGAAACCTCTTACAATGAGCAGTTCTTC. Protein sequence: CASSWTSETSYNEQFF.

The chain has TRBV2 and TRBJ1-4, with TRBD1 matching over 7 bases. The CDR3 extends over 14 amino acids. CDR1 is SNHLY, CDR2 FYNNEI, per germline. Germline trimming cut 4 bases from V and 6 bases from J; bases unmatched to any gene: 5. The CDR3 DNA reads as TGTGCCAGCAGTGTAGACAGGGTGGATGAAAAACTGTTTTTT. Amino acids: CASSVDRVDEKLFF.

The chain recombines TRBV4-3 with TRBJ1-5; D is ambiguous. The V end was cut by 0 bases, the J end by 6 bases, with 21 bases between. CDR3 size: 18 residues. Looked up from germline, CDR1 is LGHNA and CDR2 is YSLEER. CDR3 sequence: CASSQDHSLGYGLQPQHF. CDR3 bases: TGCGCCAGCAGCCAAGACCACAGCTTAGGTTATGGTCTTCAGCCCCAGCATTTT.

The chain recombines TRBV21-1 with TRBJ2-2; the DNA was not used to check the table's D call, TRBD2. TRBV21-1 is recorded as a pseudogene. This CDR3 has 14 amino acids. CDR3 DNA sequence: TGTGCCAGCAGCATAGACTGGAGGCCGGGGGAGCTGTTTTTT. As protein: CASSIDWRPGELFF.

This clone was detected a few times. V usage is TRBV6-5 and J usage is TRBJ1-3; D is uncertain. CDR1 is MNHEY and CDR2 is SVGAGI in the germline V gene. Trimming took 6 bases from V and 4 from J, leaving 13 bases between them. The CDR3 runs to 14 residues. CDR3 amino acids: CASSSEFGGNTIYF. The CDR3, as DNA: TGTGCCAGCAGCTCGGAGTTCGGGGGAAACACCATATATTTT.

The chain joins TRBV3-1 (or the pseudogene TRBV3-2) to TRBJ2-3; no clear D gene. CDR1 and CDR2 from the germline V gene are LGHDT and YNNKEL (reference sequence). The CDR3 sequence is 12 residues long. Trimming cost V 2 bases and J 4 bases, with 4 bases left between them. The CDR3 DNA reads TGTGCCAGCAGCCAACCTGCAGATACGCAGTATTTT. It specifies CASSQPADTQYF.

The genes are TRBV27 and TRBJ2-1; 7 bases agree with TRBD2. Germline CDR1 and CDR2: MNHEY and SMNVEV (reference sequence). The CDR3 has 16 amino acids. The V and J ends lost 2 bases and 7 bases, in that order; junction bases with no gene match: 11. The CDR3 DNA reads as TGTGCCAGCAGTTTAGTGGGCGGGAGCTATCGGAATGAGCAGTTCTTC. Amino acid sequence: CASSLVGGSYRNEQFF.

V gene TRBV3-1 (or the pseudogene TRBV3-2) combines with J gene TRBJ2-3, with 9 bases that match TRBD2. The CDR3 has 16 residues. Losses at the gene ends were 1 base for V and 1 base for J; bases not matched to a gene: 3. Germline CDR1 LGHDT, CDR2 YNNKEL (reference sequence). CDR3 residues: CASSQGLAGRTDTQYF. The CDR3 DNA reads as TGTGCCAGCAGCCAAGGGCTAGCGGGGCGCACAGATACGCAGTATTTT.

V gene TRBV6-2 or TRBV6-3 combines with J gene TRBJ1-1, with D possibly TRBD1 on 6 matching bases. Between the trimmed V and J ends, which lost 5 bases and 3 bases, there was a span of 13 bases. Germline V CDR1 and CDR2: MNHEY, SVGEGT. The CDR3 has 14 residues. DNA of the CDR3: TGTGCCAGCAGTCCACAGGGAATCTACACTGAAGCTTTCTTT. Its protein product is CASSPQGIYTEAFF.

This chain connects TRBV11-3 to TRBJ2-3, with 10 bases that match TRBD2. Germline loops: CDR1 SGHNT, CDR2 YENEEA. This CDR3 is built from 14 residues. Trimming cost V 5 bases and J 3 bases; bases outside gene matches: 2. This chain's CDR3 is CASSPSGRTDTQYF. CDR3 sequence (DNA): TGTGCCAGCAGCCCTAGCGGGAGAACAGATACGCAGTATTTT.

The V gene is TRBV4-2, the J gene TRBJ1-4, with 8 nucleotides matching TRBD1. Trimming took 4 bases from V and 7 from J; bases not matched to a gene: 8. In germline, CDR1 is LGHNA, CDR2 YNFKEQ. The length of the CDR3 is 15 residues. For the CDR3, the DNA is TGTGCCAGCAGCCCCGAACCGACAGGGGCTGAAAAACTGTTTTTT. Its translation is CASSPEPTGAEKLFF.

The chain is built from TRBV9 and TRBJ1-5; D might be TRBD1 (5 bases). Trimming left V 0 bases short and J 0 bases short, with 10 bases between. CDR1 and CDR2 from the germline V gene are SGDLS and YYNGEE. The CDR3 contains 16 residues. DNA of the CDR3: TGTGCCAGCAGCGTAGCTCCGGGACTTAGCAATCAGCCCCAGCATTTT. Protein sequence: CASSVAPGLSNQPQHF.

This sequence joins TRBV27 and TRBJ2-5; 10 nucleotides agree with TRBD1. The V and J ends lost 5 bases and 5 bases, in that order; junction bases with no gene match: 17. Germline values: CDR1 MNHEY, CDR2 SMNVEV (reference sequence). CDR3 size: 18 residues. CDR3 DNA sequence: TGTGCCAGCAGTACGGGGACAGGGGCCGACCCCGTAAGGGAGACCCAGTACTTC. Translation gives CASSTGTGADPVRETQYF.

This chain links TRBV3-1 (or the pseudogene TRBV3-2) with TRBJ2-2; 8 bases align to TRBD2. Germline-derived CDR1 and CDR2 are LGHDT and YNNKEL (reference sequence). V trimming: 3 bases; J trimming: 5 bases; junction bases outside the gene matches: 5. The CDR3 runs 15 residues. For the CDR3, the DNA is TGTGCCAGCAGCCACAGCGGGAGAAAAACCGGGGAGCTGTTTTTT. Translation gives CASSHSGRKTGELFF.

There are a few counts of this clone. V is TRBV5-4 and J is TRBJ1-6; 9 bases align to TRBD1. The CDR3 runs to 16 residues. Trimming removed 4 bases from V and 1 base from J; junction bases left unmatched: 3. Looked up from germline, CDR1 is SGHNT and CDR2 is YYREEE (reference sequence). CDR3 in DNA: TGTGCCAGCAGCGGTGACAGGGGGTCCTATAATTCACCCCTCCACTTT. It encodes CASSGDRGSYNSPLHF.

V and J are TRBV5-4 and TRBJ2-7; 9 bases agree with TRBD1. Germline-derived CDR1 and CDR2 are SGHNT and YYREEE (reference sequence). The trim removed 2 bases at V and 6 bases at J, leaving 9 bases unmatched. The CDR3 consists of 15 residues. The CDR3 DNA sequence: TGTGCCAGCAGCTTACCGGGACAGGGTCAATTCGAGCAGTACTTC. It encodes CASSLPGQGQFEQYF.

V gene TRBV15 combines with J gene TRBJ1-5; 7 bases agree with TRBD1. Trimming removed 6 bases from V and 6 bases from J; junction bases left unmatched: 5. Looked up from germline, CDR1 is LNHNV and CDR2 is YYDKDF (reference sequence). CDR3 length: 13 residues. CDR3 protein: CATSHTGAQPQHF. Written as DNA, the CDR3 is TGTGCCACCAGTCACACAGGGGCTCAGCCCCAGCATTTT.

CDR3 coding DNA: TGTGCCAGCAGCTCCCCGGGACAGGGAAACACCGGGGAGCTGTTTTTT. It codes for CASSSPGQGNTGELFF. The chain carries TRBV7-3 and TRBJ2-2; 9 nucleotides match TRBD1. Germline CDR1 SGHTA, CDR2 FQGTGA. The CDR3 has 16 residues. V shed 4 bases and J 2 bases; nucleotides not matched to a gene: 5.

This clone has a single count. The chain's CDR3 is CASSLDRANSPLHF. In DNA, the CDR3 is TGTGCCAGCAGTTTGGACAGGGCCAATTCACCCCTCCACTTT. V and J are TRBV27 and TRBJ1-6; 8 bases match TRBD1. Germline V CDR1 and CDR2: MNHEY, SMNVEV (reference sequence). Trimming cost V 3 bases and J 7 bases; bases outside gene matches: 2. This CDR3 has 14 residues.

The genes are TRBV4-1 and TRBJ2-7; D may be TRBD2 (6 bases). The germline CDR1 and CDR2 sequences are MGHRA and YSYEKL. V lost 1 base, J lost 2 bases, and 15 bases lay in between. The CDR3 contains 16 residues. As DNA, the CDR3 is TGCGCCAGCAGCCAAGCCTGGAGGGGACGGGCCTACGAGCAGTACTTC. It translates to CASSQAWRGRAYEQYF.

This sequence joins TRBV19 and TRBJ1-1, with D uncertain. Trimming took off 6 bases at V and 6 bases at J, with 14 bases between the two ends. The germline gives CDR1 LNHDA, CDR2 SQIVND (reference sequence). This CDR3 has 13 amino acids. Here the CDR3 reads CASSFPRRSEAFF. The CDR3 DNA reads as TGTGCCAGTAGCTTCCCTAGGAGATCTGAAGCTTTCTTT.

This chain links TRBV5-6 with TRBJ1-4; a possible D gene is TRBD1 (6 bases). The CDR3 has 15 amino acids. Trimming cost V 4 bases and J 4 bases, with 14 bases left between them. The germline gives CDR1 SGHDT, CDR2 YYEEEE. In DNA, the CDR3 is TGTGCCAGCAGCGGAAACAGGGACTATAATGAAAAACTGTTTTTT. Translation: CASSGNRDYNEKLFF.

There are a few counts of this clone. The genes are TRBV7-3 and TRBJ1-1; 8 bases agree with TRBD1. CDR3 length: 16 residues. Germline trimming cut 5 bases from V and 4 bases from J; bases unmatched to any gene: 12. Germline values: CDR1 SGHTA, CDR2 FQGTGA. The DNA of the CDR3 is TGTGCCAGCAGCCCACAGGGGGGCACCCTGAGCACTGAAGCTTTCTTT. Amino acids: CASSPQGGTLSTEAFF. Variable domain in full (rest from reference TRBV7-3 and TRBJ1-1): GAGVSQTPSNKVTEKGKYVELRCDPISGHTALYWYRQSLGQGPEFLIYFQGTGAADDSGLPNDRFFAVRPEGSVSTLKIQRTERGDSAVYLCASSPQGGTLSTEAFFGQGTRLTVV.

The rearrangement links TRBV5-4 to TRBJ1-4; D uncertain. The CDR3 is 13 residues long. Germline CDR1 SGHNT, CDR2 YYREEE (reference sequence). V was pared by 0 bases and J by 9 bases, with 9 bases between. This chain's CDR3 is CASSLGGVQKLFF. The DNA of the CDR3 is TGTGCCAGCAGCTTGGGAGGTGTCCAAAAACTGTTTTTT.

This chain connects TRBV19 to TRBJ2-3; D is possibly TRBD1 (6 bases). The V gene lost 5 bases and the J gene lost 2 bases, with 14 bases spanning the gap. CDR1 is LNHDA and CDR2 is SQIVND in the germline V gene (reference sequence). CDR3 length: 15 residues. The CDR3 loop is CASSPQGITTDTQYF. The CDR3 DNA follows: TGTGCCAGTAGTCCTCAGGGGATAACCACAGATACGCAGTATTTT.

The chain carries TRBV27 and TRBJ1-5; no firm D call. Trimming cost V 3 bases and J 1 base, with 10 bases left between them. The germline gives CDR1 MNHEY, CDR2 SMNVEV (reference sequence). The CDR3 covers 15 residues. CDR3: CASSFRGFSNQPQHF. Here the CDR3 DNA reads TGTGCCAGCAGTTTCCGCGGGTTCAGCAATCAGCCCCAGCATTTT.